A single sample gave rise to the 21 T cell receptor beta chains below, sequenced in a study of shared clonotypes between healthy human individuals. Profiling relied on immunoSEQ multiplex PCR, and the TCRdb table lists in-frame clones only, not all of them. The data show about 490,000 clones, approximately 80% seen once. The sample taken for sequencing was PBMCs. These receptor sequences come from a woman aged 35 to 49 in good health. Some clones in this sample may be carry-over from other donors' samples.

This chain links TRBV4-1 with TRBJ2-1; TRBD2 aligns across 11 bases. Germline trimming cut 2 bases from V and 2 bases from J; bases unmatched to any gene: 2. This CDR3 has 16 residues. Germline CDR1 and CDR2: MGHRA and YSYEKL. The CDR3 DNA follows: TGCGCCAGCAGCCAACTGGGACTAGCGGCCTACAATGAGCAGTTCTTC. Translation gives CASSQLGLAAYNEQFF.

The CDR3 spells CASSAITGHEQYF. CDR3 DNA: TGTGCCAGCAGTGCCATCACAGGGCACGAGCAGTACTTC. J is TRBJ2-7 and V is TRBV27; tentatively, D is TRBD1 (6 bases). Between the trimmed V and J ends, which lost 5 bases and 5 bases, there was a span of 13 bases. CDR3 length: 13 amino acids. Germline CDR1 MNHEY, CDR2 SMNVEV (reference sequence).

V usage is TRBV28 and J usage is TRBJ2-1; D may correspond to TRBD1 or TRBD2 (5 bases each). Germline CDR1 reads MDHEN; CDR2 reads SYDVKM. CDR3 size: 14 residues. Trimming removed 4 bases from V and 2 bases from J, with 9 bases in between. This chain's CDR3 is CASSSGTTYNEQFF. CDR3 DNA sequence: TGTGCCAGCAGTTCCGGGACCACCTACAATGAGCAGTTCTTC.

The J gene is TRBJ2-7, the V gene TRBV7-9; the match to TRBD2 covers 8 bases. V dropped 6 bases and J dropped 0; count of bases not matched to a gene: 7. The CDR3 length is 15 residues. Germline V gives CDR1 SEHNR, CDR2 FQNEAQ (reference sequence). The CDR3 nucleotides read TGTGCCAGCAGTGACGTCACTAGCGGCTCCTACGAGCAGTACTTC. Its translation: CASSDVTSGSYEQYF.

The chain recombines TRBV5-1 with TRBJ2-2; the match to TRBD1 covers 8 bases. CDR1 is SGHRS and CDR2 is YFSETQ in the germline V gene. V trimming: 4 bases; J trimming: 7 bases; junction bases outside the gene matches: 6. CDR3 length: 14 amino acids. CDR3 DNA sequence: TGCGCCAGCAGCCCGTCACAGGGGGGCGGGGAGCTGTTTTTT. Its protein product is CASSPSQGGGELFF. Based on the CDR3 plus reference TRBV5-1 and TRBJ2-2, the full variable domain is KAGVTQTPRYLIKTRGQQVTLSCSPISGHRSVSWYQQTPGQGLQFLFEYFSETQRNKGNFPGRFSGRQFSNSRSEMNVSTLELGDSALYLCASSPSQGGGELFFGEGSRLTVL.

V and J are TRBV19 and TRBJ2-5; the D gene could be TRBD1 or TRBD2 (5 bases each). This CDR3 contains 13 residues. CDR1 is LNHDA, CDR2 SQIVND, per germline (reference sequence). The V end lost 2 bases, the J end lost 5 bases, and 9 bases lay between the germline ends. CDR3 amino acids: CASSIRGGETQYF. The CDR3 nucleotides read TGTGCCAGTAGTATAAGGGGCGGGGAGACCCAGTACTTC.

This clone turned up a few times. The genes are TRBV21-1 and TRBJ1-5; TRBD1 is taken as the D call from the table, unchecked against the DNA. TRBV21-1 is given as a pseudogene. The CDR3 length is 12 residues. Here the CDR3 reads CASSVQGQPQHF. CDR3 in DNA: TGTGCCAGCAGCGTACAGGGACAGCCCCAGCATTTT.

This clone is a singleton in its sample. This chain uses TRBV9 with TRBJ1-3; TRBD1 matches 7 bases. Trimming took 3 bases from V and 0 from J; bases not matched to a gene: 6. In germline, CDR1 is SGDLS, CDR2 YYNGEE. CDR3 size: 16 residues. CDR3 coding DNA: TGTGCCAGCAGCGGACAGGGAGGGAGCTCTGGAAACACCATATATTTT. It codes for CASSGQGGSSGNTIYF.

This clone showed up just a few times. CDR3: CASSQDMSFNYGYTF. The CDR3 DNA reads as TGCGCCAGCAGCCAAGATATGAGCTTTAACTATGGCTACACCTTC. The chain combines TRBV4-1 with TRBJ1-2; the D is unclear. Trimming cost V 0 bases and J 1 base, with 9 bases left between them. CDR1 MGHRA and CDR2 YSYEKL come from the germline V gene. The CDR3 extends over 15 amino acids.

The V call is TRBV19, the J call TRBJ1-1; D might be TRBD1 (5 bases). Germline V gives CDR1 LNHDA, CDR2 SQIVND (reference sequence). Trimming took 1 base from V and 0 from J, leaving 12 bases between them. The CDR3 consists of 16 residues. CDR3 nucleotide sequence: TGTGCCAGTAGTATAGGACAGACGACTATGAACACTGAAGCTTTCTTT. The encoded protein is CASSIGQTTMNTEAFF.

This clone was recorded once. The chain couples TRBV6-6 to TRBJ2-3; D unresolved. The V end lost 2 bases, the J end lost 2 bases, and 5 bases lay between the germline ends. This CDR3 comprises 13 residues. Germline CDR1 and CDR2: MNHNY and SVGAGI (reference sequence). As DNA, the CDR3 is TGTGCCAGCAGTTACACCCCCACAGATACGCAGTATTTT. Residues: CASSYTPTDTQYF.

The chain uses TRBV7-2 and TRBJ1-1; D remains ambiguous. V lost 2 bases to trimming and J lost 1 base, with 8 bases between them. The length of the CDR3 is 14 residues. Germline-derived CDR1 and CDR2 are SGHTA and FQGNSA. The CDR3 coding sequence is TGTGCCAGCAGCTTACAGGTATCGAACACTGAAGCTTTCTTT. Residues: CASSLQVSNTEAFF.

The chain joins TRBV6-5 to TRBJ1-2; D is undetermined. CDR3 length: 13 amino acids. V was clipped by 6 bases and J by 1 base, with 9 bases between them. Germline V gives CDR1 MNHEY, CDR2 SVGAGI. The CDR3 region is CASRHDGNYGYTF. The DNA for the CDR3 is TGTGCCAGCAGACACGACGGTAACTATGGCTACACCTTC.

This clone was counted only a few times. This chain links TRBV30 with TRBJ2-7, with TRBD2 matching over 10 bases. The CDR3 runs 14 residues. Germline V gene data show CDR1 as GTSNPN and CDR2 as SVGIG (reference sequence). V shed 2 bases and J 4 bases; nucleotides not matched to a gene: 5. Here the CDR3 reads CAWSMLAGVYEQYF. The CDR3 DNA is TGTGCCTGGAGTATGCTAGCGGGAGTATACGAGCAGTACTTC.

This clone showed up many times. In the same sample, other DNA sequences code for this CDR3. This CDR3 reads CASSERTSGSYEQYF. The CDR3 nucleotides read TGTGCCAGCAGTGAAAGGACTAGCGGGAGTTACGAGCAGTACTTC. The V and J genes are TRBV2 and TRBJ2-7; TRBD2 aligns across 13 bases. After removal of 2 bases from V and 4 bases from J, the junction contained 2 bases not matched to a gene. Per germline, CDR1 SNHLY and CDR2 FYNNEI. CDR3 size: 15 residues.

The table lists this clone with a count of one. The CDR3 region is CASSLDIGELFF. Here the CDR3 DNA reads TGTGCCAGCAGTTTAGACATTGGGGAGCTGTTTTTT. The chain is built from TRBV28 and TRBJ2-2; D is ambiguous. CDR1 and CDR2 (germline): MDHEN, SYDVKM. CDR3 size: 12 residues. V lost 2 bases, J lost 8 bases, and 6 bases lay in between.

As DNA, the CDR3 is TGTGCCAGCAGCAAAGTCCAGTCGGCAGGGGCATATGGCTACACCTTC. Translated: CASSKVQSAGAYGYTF. V gene TRBV21-1 combines with J gene TRBJ1-2; the D call TRBD1 from the table was never checked on the DNA. TRBV21-1 is deemed a pseudogene. The CDR3 consists of 16 residues.

In the case of this clone: Other DNA sequences from this sample encode an identical CDR3 as well. This chain links TRBV10-3 with TRBJ1-5; 7 bases fit TRBD1. The length of the CDR3 is 15 residues. Germline V gene lookup returns CDR1 ENHRY and CDR2 SYGVKD. V was clipped by 6 bases and J by 2 bases; unmatched bases: 7. In nucleotides, the CDR3 is TGTGCCATCAGCGAAGGAGGGGGCGGCAATCAGCCCCAGCATTTT. It codes for CAISEGGGGNQPQHF.

V gene TRBV2 combines with J gene TRBJ1-5; no reliable D call. Germline V lookup: CDR1 SNHLY, CDR2 FYNNEI. This CDR3 spans 14 amino acids. V gave up 7 bases and J gave up 2 bases, with 12 bases separating them. This chain's CDR3 is CASTFQVGNQPQHF. CDR3 coding DNA: TGTGCCAGCACTTTTCAGGTCGGCAATCAGCCCCAGCATTTT.

The rearrangement joins TRBV7-7 to TRBJ2-1; TRBD1 might be the D (6 bases). This CDR3 is built from 13 residues. Germline V gene lookup returns CDR1 SSHAT and CDR2 FNYEAQ (reference sequence). The ends were cut back, 5 bases at V and 6 bases at J, with 11 bases in the middle. The CDR3 loop reads CASSQDRSNEQFF. The CDR3 DNA sequence: TGTGCCAGCAGCCAGGACAGAAGCAATGAGCAGTTCTTC.

As for this clone: A single base is all that separates this from a far larger clone, so a read error is likely. This chain uses TRBV29-1 with TRBJ2-7; maybe TRBD2 (7 bases). Deletions cut 6 bases from V and 2 bases from J, with 17 bases between. Per the germline V gene, CDR1 is SQVTM and CDR2 is ANQGSEA. The CDR3 runs 14 residues. The CDR3 DNA reads TGCAGCGTGGGGGCTGAGCGGGAACCCTACGAGCAGTACTTC. It is translated as CSVGAEREPYEQYF.